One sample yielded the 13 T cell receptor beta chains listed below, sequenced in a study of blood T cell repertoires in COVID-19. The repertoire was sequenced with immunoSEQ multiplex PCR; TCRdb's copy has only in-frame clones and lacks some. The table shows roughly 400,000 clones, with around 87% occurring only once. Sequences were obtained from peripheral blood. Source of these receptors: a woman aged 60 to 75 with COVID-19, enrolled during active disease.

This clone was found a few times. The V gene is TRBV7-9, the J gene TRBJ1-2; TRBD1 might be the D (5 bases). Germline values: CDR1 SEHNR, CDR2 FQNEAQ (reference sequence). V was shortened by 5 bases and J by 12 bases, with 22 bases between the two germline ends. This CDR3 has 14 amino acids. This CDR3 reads CASSASGRTMGDTF. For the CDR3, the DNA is TGTGCCAGCAGCGCCTCGGGACGGACTATGGGGGACACCTTC.

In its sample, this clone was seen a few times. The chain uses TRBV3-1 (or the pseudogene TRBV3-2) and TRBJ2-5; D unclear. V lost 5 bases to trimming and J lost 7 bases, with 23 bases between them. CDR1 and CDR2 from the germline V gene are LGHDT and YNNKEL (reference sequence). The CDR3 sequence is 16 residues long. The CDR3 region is CASSSPATSGSGTQYF. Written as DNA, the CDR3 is TGTGCCAGCAGCTCCCCGGCCACGTCCGGTTCGGGGACCCAGTACTTC.

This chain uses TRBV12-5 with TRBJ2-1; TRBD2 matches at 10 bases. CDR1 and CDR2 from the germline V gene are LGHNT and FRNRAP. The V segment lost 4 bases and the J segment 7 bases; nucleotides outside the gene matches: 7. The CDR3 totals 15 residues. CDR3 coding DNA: TGTGCTAGTGGTTCAGGACTAGCGGTTAAGAATGAGCAGTTCTTC. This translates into CASGSGLAVKNEQFF.

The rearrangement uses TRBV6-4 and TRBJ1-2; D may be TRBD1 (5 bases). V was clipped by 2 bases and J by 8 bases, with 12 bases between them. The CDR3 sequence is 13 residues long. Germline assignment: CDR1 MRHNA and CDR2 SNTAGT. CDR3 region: CASSDASGHGYTF. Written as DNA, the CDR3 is TGTGCCAGCAGTGACGCGTCAGGGCACGGCTACACCTTC.

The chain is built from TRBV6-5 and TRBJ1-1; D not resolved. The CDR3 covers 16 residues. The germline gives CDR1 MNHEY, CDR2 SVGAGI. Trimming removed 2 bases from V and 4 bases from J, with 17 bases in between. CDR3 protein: CASSYPALDGVTEAFF. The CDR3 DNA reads TGTGCCAGCAGTTACCCCGCCTTGGACGGGGTCACTGAAGCTTTCTTT.

This chain's CDR3 is CASSPSGGGQFF. The CDR3 DNA is TGTGCCAGCAGTCCCAGCGGAGGCGGGCAGTTCTTC. The rearrangement links TRBV6-6 to TRBJ2-1; D is possibly TRBD2 (5 bases). There are 12 residues in the CDR3. Germline CDR1 MNHNY, CDR2 SVGAGI (reference sequence). Trimming cost V 5 bases and J 12 bases, with 14 bases left between them.

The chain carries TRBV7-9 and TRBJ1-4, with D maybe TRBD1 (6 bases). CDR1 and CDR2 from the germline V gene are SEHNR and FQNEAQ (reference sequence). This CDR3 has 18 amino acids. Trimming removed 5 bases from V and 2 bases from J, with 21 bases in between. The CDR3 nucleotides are TGTGCCAGCAGCCCGACGAGGTTAGGGGGTAGGACTAATGAAAAACTGTTTTTT. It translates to CASSPTRLGGRTNEKLFF. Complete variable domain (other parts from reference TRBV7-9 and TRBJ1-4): DTGVSQNPRHKITKRGQNVTFRCDPISEHNRLYWYRQTLGQGPEFLTYFQNEAQLEKSRLLSDRFSAERPKGSFSTLEIQRTEQGDSAMYLCASSPTRLGGRTNEKLFFGSGTQLSVL.

This CDR3 reads CASSIAVRGRGYTF. In DNA form, the CDR3 reads TGTGCCAGTAGTATAGCGGTGAGGGGGCGCGGCTACACCTTC. The chain recombines TRBV19 with TRBJ1-2; 7 bases agree with TRBD1. J gave up 8 bases and V 1 base, and 7 bases lay outside the gene matches. CDR1 is LNHDA and CDR2 is SQIVND in the germline V gene (reference sequence). This CDR3 contains 14 residues.

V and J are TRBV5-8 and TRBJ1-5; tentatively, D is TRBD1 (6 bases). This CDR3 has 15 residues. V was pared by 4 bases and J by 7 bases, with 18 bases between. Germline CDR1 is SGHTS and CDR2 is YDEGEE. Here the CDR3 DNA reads TGTGCCAGCAGCATGGGATACGGAAGGGGGCAGCCCCAGCATTTT. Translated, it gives CASSMGYGRGQPQHF.

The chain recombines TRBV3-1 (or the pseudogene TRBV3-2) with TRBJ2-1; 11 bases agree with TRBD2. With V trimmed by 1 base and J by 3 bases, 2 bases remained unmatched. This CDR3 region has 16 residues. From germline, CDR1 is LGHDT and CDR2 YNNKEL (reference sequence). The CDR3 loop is CASSQATSGGYNEQFF. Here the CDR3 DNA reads TGTGCCAGCAGCCAAGCTACTAGCGGGGGCTACAATGAGCAGTTCTTC.

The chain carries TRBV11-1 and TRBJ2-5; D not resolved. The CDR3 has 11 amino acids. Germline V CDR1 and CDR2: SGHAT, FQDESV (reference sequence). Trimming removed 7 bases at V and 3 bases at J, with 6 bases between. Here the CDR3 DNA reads TGTGCCAGCACCCTCGAAGAGACCCAGTACTTC. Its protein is CASTLEETQYF.

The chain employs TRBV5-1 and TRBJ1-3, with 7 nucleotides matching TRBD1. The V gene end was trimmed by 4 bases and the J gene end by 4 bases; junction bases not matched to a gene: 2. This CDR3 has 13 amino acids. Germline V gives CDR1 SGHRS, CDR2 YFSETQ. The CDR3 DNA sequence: TGCGCCAGCAGCATGGGACAGGGAAACACCATATATTTT. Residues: CASSMGQGNTIYF. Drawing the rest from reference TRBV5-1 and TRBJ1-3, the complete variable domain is KAGVTQTPRYLIKTRGQQVTLSCSPISGHRSVSWYQQTPGQGLQFLFEYFSETQRNKGNFPGRFSGRQFSNSRSEMNVSTLELGDSALYLCASSMGQGNTIYFGEGSWLTVV.

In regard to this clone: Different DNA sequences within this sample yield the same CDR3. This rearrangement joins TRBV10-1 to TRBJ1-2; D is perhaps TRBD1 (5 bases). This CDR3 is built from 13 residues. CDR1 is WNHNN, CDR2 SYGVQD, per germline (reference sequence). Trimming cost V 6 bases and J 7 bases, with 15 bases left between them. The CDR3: CASRVDSLTGYTF. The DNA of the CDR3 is TGCGCCAGCAGGGTTGACAGCCTGACTGGCTACACCTTC.